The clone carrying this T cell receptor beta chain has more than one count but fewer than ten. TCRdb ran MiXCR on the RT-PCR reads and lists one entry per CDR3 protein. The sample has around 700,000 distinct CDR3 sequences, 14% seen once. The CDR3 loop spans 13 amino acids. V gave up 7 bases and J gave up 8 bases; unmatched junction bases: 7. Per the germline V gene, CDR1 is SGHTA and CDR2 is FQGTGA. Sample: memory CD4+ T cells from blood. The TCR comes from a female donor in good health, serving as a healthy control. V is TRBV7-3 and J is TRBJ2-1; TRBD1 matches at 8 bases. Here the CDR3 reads CASNRQGADEQFF. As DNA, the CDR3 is TGTGCCAGCAATAGGCAGGGGGCGGATGAGCAGTTCTTC.